One sample yielded the 12 T cell receptor beta chains listed below, sequenced in a study of T cells in Graves' hyperthyroidism and ophthalmopathy. The investigators amplified TCR beta CDR3 regions from RNA transcripts. Primed by the HTBI set, a first-round RT-PCR was run on the TCR CDR3. TCRdb analysed the multiplex PCR reads with MiXCR anew, one entry per CDR3 protein. The sample has 600,000 or so distinct CDR3 sequences, 40% to 55% seen once. Sequencing was carried out using peripheral blood or thyroid tissue (not recorded which). Source of these receptors: a woman under 30 with Graves' hyperthyroidism.

This clonotype has ten or more counts. The rearrangement joins TRBV7-8 to TRBJ2-7; D possibly corresponds to TRBD1 (5 bases). The germline V gene encodes CDR1 SGHVS and CDR2 FQNEAQ. Trimming stripped 5 bases from V and 6 bases from J, with 17 bases between. The CDR3 runs to 14 residues. CDR3: CASSPRIRGGEQYF. The CDR3 DNA reads as TGTGCCAGCAGCCCACGGATTAGGGGCGGCGAGCAGTACTTC.

The table lists this clonotype with a few counts. The chain is built from TRBV6-1 and TRBJ1-1; no clear D. This CDR3 is 15 amino acids long. V was clipped by 6 bases and J by 0 bases, with 14 bases between them. Per the germline V gene, CDR1 is MNHNS and CDR2 is SASEGT. The CDR3 spells CASSPTGSMNTEAFF. CDR3 bases: TGTGCCAGCAGCCCGACGGGGAGTATGAACACTGAAGCTTTCTTT.

This chain connects TRBV2 to TRBJ1-2; no clear D gene. This CDR3 region has 12 residues. Trimming cost V 7 bases and J 0 bases, with 6 bases left between them. The germline V gene has CDR1 SNHLY and CDR2 FYNNEI. This chain's CDR3 is CASTRTNYGYTF. The CDR3 DNA is TGTGCCAGCACTAGGACTAACTATGGCTACACCTTC.

There are many counts of this clonotype. This chain connects TRBV15 to TRBJ1-2, with a possible D match to TRBD1 (5 bases). Germline-derived CDR1 and CDR2 are LNHNV and YYDKDF (reference sequence). The CDR3 sequence is 13 residues long. Trimming pared 4 bases from V and 8 bases from J, leaving 14 bases between. The CDR3 is CATSMGLGRGYTF. Here the CDR3 DNA reads TGTGCCACCAGCATGGGTCTGGGGCGGGGCTACACCTTC.

The CDR3 is CASSQRNVGYTF. CDR3 in DNA: TGTGCCAGCAGCCAGCGGAACGTGGGCTACACCTTC. This chain uses TRBV2 with TRBJ1-2; D is unclear. The V gene's germline CDR1 is SNHLY and CDR2 FYNNEI. This CDR3 has 12 residues. V was trimmed by 6 bases and J by 8 bases, leaving 13 bases between them.

There are many counts of this clonotype. This rearrangement joins TRBV24-1 to TRBJ2-5; D ambiguous. The CDR3 is 14 amino acids. Germline values: CDR1 KGHDR, CDR2 SFDVKD. The V end lost 9 bases, the J end lost 2 bases, and 15 bases lay between the germline ends. CDR3 DNA sequence: TGTGCCACCGCCTTTGGCGGCCATCAAGAGACCCAGTACTTC. Its translation: CATAFGGHQETQYF.

For this clonotype: A read error may produce the germline difference seen at one junction end. This chain joins TRBV7-3 and TRBJ2-7; D possibly corresponds to TRBD1 (6 bases). The CDR3 is made up of 15 amino acids. Germline V gives CDR1 SGHTA, CDR2 FQGTGA. The CDR3 bases are TGCGCCAGCAGCCAAGGCCGGGACATAGCCTACGAGCAGTACTTC. Amino acids: CASSQGRDIAYEQYF.

The V and J genes are TRBV3-1 and TRBJ1-1; D call uncertain. Germline assignment: CDR1 LGHDT and CDR2 YNNKEL (reference sequence). This CDR3 contains 13 residues. The V gene lost 2 bases and the J gene lost 7 bases, with 11 bases spanning the gap. CDR3 amino acids: CASSQRGFGEAFF. The CDR3 DNA follows: TGTGCCAGCAGCCAACGTGGATTTGGTGAAGCTTTCTTT.

The V call is TRBV20-1, the J call TRBJ2-7; 10 positions agree with TRBD2. J lost 0 bases, V lost 6 bases, and 8 bases had no gene match. CDR3 length: 15 amino acids. Germline lookup yields CDR1 DFQATT and CDR2 SNEGSKA (reference sequence). CDR3 protein: CSAPKPSGSSYEQYF. The CDR3 nucleotides read TGCAGTGCCCCCAAGCCTAGCGGGAGCTCCTACGAGCAGTACTTC.

This clonotype occurred once. A much larger clone sits a single nucleotide away, making a read error possible. The rearrangement links TRBV20-1 to TRBJ2-2; D is ambiguous. Trimming left V 3 bases short and J 4 bases short, with 9 bases between. The CDR3 runs 13 residues. Germline V gene lookup returns CDR1 DFQATT and CDR2 SNEGSKA (reference sequence). CDR3 nucleotide sequence: TGCAGTGCTAGCGGGCAGAGCACCGGGGAGCTGTTTTTT. This gives the protein CSASGQSTGELFF.

The chain is built from TRBV9 and TRBJ1-1; D is uncertain. The germline gives CDR1 SGDLS, CDR2 YYNGEE. The CDR3 has 15 amino acids. Trimming removed 5 bases at V and 3 bases at J, with 17 bases between. CDR3 DNA: TGTGCCAGCAGAGTGACCAGGACCTTGGACACTGAAGCTTTCTTT. This codes for CASRVTRTLDTEAFF.

CDR3 sequence (DNA): TGCAGCGTACGAACAGGGGCCGCAATAAAATCCCGCGGGGAGCTGTTTTTT. The encoded protein is CSVRTGAAIKSRGELFF. The chain joins TRBV29-1 to TRBJ2-2; 7 nucleotides match TRBD1. J gave up 7 bases and V 6 bases, and 20 bases lay outside the gene matches. Per germline, CDR1 SQVTM and CDR2 ANQGSEA. The CDR3 totals 17 residues.